What follows is one T cell receptor (beta chain) and its context. The antigen it recognizes is unknown. No base quality information exists; no much larger clone differs at one position. In Seattle, one collaborating source enrolled patients while the infection was active and tracked those patients longitudinally over the course of disease. The collaborating institutions used their own protocols to collect whole blood in K2EDTA tubes. For TCRbeta analysis, collaborators shipped samples in one of three forms: frozen whole blood, isolated PBMCs, or DNA extracted from either of those sample types. The sample comes from a study of blood T cell repertoires in COVID-19 (dated by TCRdb to the early 2020s). About the full investigation: Samples from collaborators originated in the United States, Italy and Spain and spanned both the acute and convalescent phases of COVID-19. The prospective study material was composed of cDNA or gDNA derived from T cells, B-cell-depleted T cells, or PBMCs. The dataset comprised deeply sampled blood TCRbeta repertoires from subjects exposed to, actively infected with, or recovered from COVID-19. The repertoires were made available in a free public database intended to serve as a resource for research on the immune response to SARS-CoV-2. Samples came from the ongoing ImmuneRACE study (first 160 participants) plus 1,254 subjects from 6 global collaborators. The sample metadata nearly always contained a de-identified subject ID, COVID-19 status, age in years and sex. Where available, HLA class I and class II types were taken from metadata supplied by the sample provider and were not determined by assay-based typing. Study-wide conclusions, independent of this receptor: The quantity of clinical and demographic metadata differed by source and by participant and was supplied without curation.

TCRbeta CDR3 regions were amplified from genomic DNA using the immunoSEQ Assay, a bias-controlled multiplex PCR. The paper's processing steps were these. The number of nucleated cells in each sample was estimated by amplification of reference gene primers within the assay. To quantify the absolute abundance of each unique TCRbeta CDR3 rearrangement, sequence reads were collapsed and filtered. Productive Simpson clonality was computed per sample as the square root of Simpson's diversity index over productive rearrangements. The clones in this table, taken by TCRdb from immuneACCESS, are in-frame only. Not every clone is retained; where verified, under half of the shortfall comes from an unresolved V gene, and the cause of the rest is unknown. That table supplies the V and J calls and clone size; D and trimming were determined from the DNA. The sample profile shows about 160,000 clones; around 90% of them were found once. The ten largest clones represent around 0.63% of the sample.

From V the trimming removes 8 bases and from J it removes 15 bases, while the gene matches leave 16 bases of the junction unaccounted for. The CDR3 measures 14 amino acids from cysteine to phenylalanine. Only CDR3 DNA is held: 42 bases, read in frame from base 1. This receptor was identified in a man between 60 and 75 years old with COVID-19, enrolled during active disease. What was sequenced was peripheral blood. Rearrangement joined TRBV23-1 to TRBJ1-4; a stretch of 9 junction bases matches TRBD1. TRBV23-1 is recorded as an ORF, its role being uncertain. CDR3 region: CASSTGTGFSKLFF. The DNA is as follows: TGCGCCAGCTCTACCGGGACAGGGTTCTCTAAATTGTTTTTT.